This T cell receptor (beta chain) appears in the sequencing data of a study of relationships among human T cell subsets listed by TCRdb under 2010. About the investigation overall: Sequencing was performed on eight distinct blood T cell populations: pan T, CD8 cytotoxic, regulatory, Th1, Th2, naive plus transitional, activated and memory cells.

For this chain, trimming is 8 bases at the V end and 9 bases at the J end, and the number of junction bases without a gene match is 9. CDR1 and CDR2, looked up from the germline V gene, are SNHLY and FYNNEI. Counted from cysteine to phenylalanine, this CDR3 has 14 amino acids. The entry retains the CDR3 DNA only, 42 bases that are in frame from base 1. The method was multiplex PCR. TCRdb lists the instrument as 454 GS FLX. Semiquantitative ARM-PCR was used to amplify the TCR alpha and beta CDR3 regions from mRNA. ARM-PCR used tagged nested gene-specific primers, after which communal superprimers carried out exponential amplification. Before the second amplification round was performed on first-round PCR products, the nested primers were removed by exonuclease. The amplicons were sequenced on the 454 platform, a system that can rapidly sequence millions of DNA fragments without cloning bias. A read was counted as effective if the read could be mapped to both V and J germline segments. On the authors' methods: IRmap, which uses pyromap, a Smith-Waterman modification adapted to 454 sequencing errors, was used to assign reads to germline V, D and J segments. To filter D-beta assignments, cutoffs were set at the 99th percentile of the alignment scores obtained from simulated random sequences. CDR3 was defined as the amino acids lying between the conserved V-segment Y[YFLI]C motif and the J-segment [FW]GXGT motif. Repertoire diversity was estimated with a compound Poisson process model previously applied to large-scale EST data. A procedure for detecting cross-contamination was used to argue that sample contamination was not the source of the shared CDR3s. The raw public reads went through TCRdb reprocessing: fastp at Q25, MiXCR clone calling, in-frame beta chains kept. Rows with one shared CDR3 protein collapse into an entry with the most common genes and DNA. The V and J calls were not made by the authors but by TCRdb's processing. The sample table holds around 14,000 distinct CDR3 sequences, of which roughly 64% were seen once. 30% to 45% of the sample rests with the top ten.

Overall study results and their limits: The bead-based sorting was unable to rule out the presence of a CD4+CD8+ double-positive population. Substantial CDR3 sharing among Th1, Th2 and regulatory T cells was interpreted as suggesting stochastic cell fate choices. Across the seven subsets, no statistically significant differences turned up in V, D and J usage, CDR3 length, or N-nucleotide additions. While more than 60% of CD8+ cytotoxic sequences came from clones with more than 100 reads, the regulatory and Th2 subsets had few clones of that kind. T cell counts went unrecorded for a couple of pan T samples, which were processed alongside pan B cells.

To isolate the T cell subsets, Miltenyi superparamagnetic beads coated with subset-specific monoclonal antibodies were used. Peripheral blood was used as the source from which all T cell populations were isolated. Ficoll separation of whole blood yielded mononuclear cells, and anti-CD14 microbeads were then used to deplete the monocytes. Isolated cell populations were immediately resuspended in RNAprotect reagent. CD3+ T cells in general were included in the pan T sample. With respect to this clonotype: Its target antigen remains unknown. Base qualities are missing; no much larger clone stands one base away.

The clonotype was recovered from a man aged 35-49 years in good health. The material sequenced was total T cells sorted from blood. What the cell subset or site label conveys for this sample: CD3+ T cells in general. Here the chain combines TRBV2 and TRBJ2-1, and 11 junction bases match TRBD2. In nucleotide form, the sequence is TGTGCCAGCGGGACTAGCGGTGTATTAGGTGAGCAGTTCTTC. Its translation reads: CASGTSGVLGEQFF.